This T cell receptor beta chain was documented in a study of blood T cell repertoires in COVID-19. TCRdb's table, derived via immunoSEQ multiplex PCR, lists solely in-frame clones and lacks some. The table lists a few hundred thousand clones, about four fifths of them singletons. In germline, CDR1 is LGHNA, CDR2 YSLEER. This CDR3 region has 16 residues. V was trimmed by 0 bases and J by 6 bases, leaving 14 bases between them. Source material: peripheral blood. The sequence came from a woman aged 18-29 years with acute or convalescent COVID-19. This chain uses TRBV4-3 with TRBJ2-2, with TRBD2 as a possible D gene (5 bases). The CDR3 DNA follows: TGCGCCAGCAGCCAAGATAGGCTAGCCTATGCCGGGGAGCTGTTTTTT. Translation: CASSQDRLAYAGELFF.